This T cell receptor beta chain was documented in a study of vaccination and CD4 T cells after COVID-19. Study-level information: The convalescents were made up of six males and four females, two of whom were Hispanic. Whole-study findings and limits: Reactive clonotype counts went from median roughly 19 after infection to roughly 40 after vaccination, nonsignificantly.

Treatment denoted: approximately nine-day PBMC culture with coronavirus spike peptide pools or control peptides (ViraFEST assay). Peptide pools at approximately 9.1 ug/ml and IL-2 at approximately 10 IU/ml were added to cultures of around 1.9 million PBMCs per well. Scientists ran DNA taken from cultured CD4+ T cells through the Oncomine TCR Beta short-read assay for sequencing. Using its own MiXCR run on the PCR reads, TCRdb lists one record per CDR3 protein. The table lists about 12,000 distinct CDR3 sequences, 27% of them singletons. A remark on this clonotype: Its target is not known.

Trimming took off 5 bases at V and 6 bases at J, with 2 bases between the two ends. The CDR3 has 10 amino acids. CDR1 SEHNR and CDR2 FQNEAQ come from the germline V gene (reference sequence). The sample consisted of CD4+ T cells from blood, cultured in vitro, taken before SARS-CoV-2 vaccination. The chain joins TRBV7-9 to TRBJ2-1; D is unclear. The TCR sequence derives from a human donor who received a COVID-19 vaccine. The CDR3 DNA follows: TGTGCCAGCAGCACCAATGAGCAGTTCTTC. Amino acid sequence: CASSTNEQFF.